This TCR beta chain derives from a study of cytomegalovirus exposure and HLA in healthy donors. Findings of the study overall: Immune exposure information available was restricted to CMV serostatus.

Notes on this clone: Its antigen is unidentified.

The PCR employed 60 Vbeta primers together with 13 Jbeta primers. Some clones are missing from TCRdb's copy, which holds only in-frame ones; the method was immunoSEQ multiplex PCR. The profile covers about 170,000 clones, with approximately 82% appearing a single time and about 1.6% taken by the ten largest. This CDR3 is built from 16 residues. V was shortened by 5 bases and J by 0 bases, with 17 bases between the two germline ends. CDR1 is LNHDA, CDR2 SQIVND, per germline (reference sequence). This receptor was identified in a male donor in good health and CMV-seronegative. The specimen was PBMCs. The chain recombines TRBV19 with TRBJ2-7, with D possibly TRBD2 on 6 matching bases. This CDR3 is CASSGSRRDSSYEQYF. The CDR3 DNA reads TGTGCCAGTAGTGGGTCGCGGCGGGACTCCTCCTACGAGCAGTACTTC.